This T cell receptor beta chain derives from a study of tissue T cells after allogeneic stem cell transplantation. For the study at large: Several lines of graft-versus-host disease therapy were given to all patients, all with gastrointestinal involvement. Study-wide findings and caveats: Tissue-detected TCR repertoire was only partly captured by blood and spleen T cells.

Data came from immunoSEQ multiplex PCR; TCRdb stores just in-frame clones and leaves some out. The table has tens of thousands of clones, roughly 92% seen once. Turning to this clone: Its antigen remains unidentified.

This CDR3 comprises 18 residues. CDR1 and CDR2 from the germline V gene are LGHNA and YNFKEQ. J gave up 5 bases and V 1 base, and 10 bases lay outside the gene matches. The sequencing used blood, collected before transplantation. The chain links TRBV4-2 to TRBJ2-3; 12 bases are a match to TRBD2. The clonotype originates from a woman aged 40-69 years who later had graft-versus-host disease after an allogeneic stem cell transplant. This chain's CDR3 is CASSQAFLAGGPRDTQYF. CDR3 nucleotide sequence: TGTGCCAGCAGCCAAGCCTTTCTAGCGGGAGGGCCGAGAGATACGCAGTATTTT.